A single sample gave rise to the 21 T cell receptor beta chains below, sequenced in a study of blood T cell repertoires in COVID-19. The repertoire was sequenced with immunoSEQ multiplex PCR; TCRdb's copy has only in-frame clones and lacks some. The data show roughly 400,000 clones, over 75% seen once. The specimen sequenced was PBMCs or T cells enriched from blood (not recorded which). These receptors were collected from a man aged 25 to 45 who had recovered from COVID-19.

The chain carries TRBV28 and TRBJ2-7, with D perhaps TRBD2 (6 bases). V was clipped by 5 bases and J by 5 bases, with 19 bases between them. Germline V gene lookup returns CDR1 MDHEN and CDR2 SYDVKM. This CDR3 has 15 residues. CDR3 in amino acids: CASSPPGGGSHEQYF. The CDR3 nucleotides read TGTGCCAGCAGTCCCCCGGGCGGAGGGTCCCACGAGCAGTACTTC. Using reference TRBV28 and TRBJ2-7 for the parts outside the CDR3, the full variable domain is DVKVTQSSRYLVKRTGEKVFLECVQDMDHENMFWYRQDPGLGLRLIYFSYDVKMKEKGDIPEGYSVSREKKERFSLILESASTNQTSMYLCASSPPGGGSHEQYFGPGTRLTVT.

The DNA for the CDR3 is TGTGCCATCAGTGATCAGGAGAACACTGAAGCTTTCTTT. As protein: CAISDQENTEAFF. This rearrangement joins TRBV10-3 to TRBJ1-1; D is undetermined. Trimming removed 3 bases from V and 1 base from J, with 6 bases in between. The CDR3 totals 13 residues. From germline, CDR1 is ENHRY and CDR2 SYGVKD.

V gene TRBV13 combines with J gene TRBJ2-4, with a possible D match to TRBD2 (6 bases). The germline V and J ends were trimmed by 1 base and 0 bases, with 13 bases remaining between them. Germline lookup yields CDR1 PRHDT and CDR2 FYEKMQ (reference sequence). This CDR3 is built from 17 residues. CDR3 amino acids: CASSLVGSGLAKNIQYF. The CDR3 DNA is TGTGCCAGCAGCTTAGTTGGTAGCGGACTAGCCAAAAACATTCAGTACTTC. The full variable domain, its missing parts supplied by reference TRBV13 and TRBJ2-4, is AAGVIQSPRHLIKEKRETATLKCYPIPRHDTVYWYQQGPGQDPQFLISFYEKMQSDKGSIPDRFSAQQFSDYHSELNMSSLELGDSALYFCASSLVGSGLAKNIQYFGAGTRLSVL.

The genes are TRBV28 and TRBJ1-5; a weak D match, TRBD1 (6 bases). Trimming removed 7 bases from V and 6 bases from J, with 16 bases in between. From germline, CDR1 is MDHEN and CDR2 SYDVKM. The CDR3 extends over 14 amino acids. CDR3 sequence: CASTGGRATQPQHF. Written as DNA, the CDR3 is TGTGCCAGCACCGGGGGGCGGGCCACTCAGCCCCAGCATTTT.

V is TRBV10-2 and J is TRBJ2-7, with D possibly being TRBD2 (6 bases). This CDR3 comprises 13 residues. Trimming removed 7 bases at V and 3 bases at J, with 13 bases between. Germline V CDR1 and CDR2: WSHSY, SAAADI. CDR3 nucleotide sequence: TGCGCCAGCACTGGGGGGACCGACTACGAGCAGTACTTC. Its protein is CASTGGTDYEQYF.

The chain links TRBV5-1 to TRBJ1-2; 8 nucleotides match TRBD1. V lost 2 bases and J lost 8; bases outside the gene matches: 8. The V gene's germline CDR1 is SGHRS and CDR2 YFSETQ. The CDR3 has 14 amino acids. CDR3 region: CASSFDRGGDGYTF. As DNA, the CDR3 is TGCGCCAGCAGCTTTGACAGGGGTGGGGACGGCTACACCTTC.

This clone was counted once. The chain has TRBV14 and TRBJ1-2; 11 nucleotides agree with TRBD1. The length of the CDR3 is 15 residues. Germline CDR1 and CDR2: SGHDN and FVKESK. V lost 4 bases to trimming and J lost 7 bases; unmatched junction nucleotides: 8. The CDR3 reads CASSLLGQGASGYTF. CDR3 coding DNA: TGTGCCAGCAGCCTACTAGGACAGGGGGCATCTGGCTACACCTTC.

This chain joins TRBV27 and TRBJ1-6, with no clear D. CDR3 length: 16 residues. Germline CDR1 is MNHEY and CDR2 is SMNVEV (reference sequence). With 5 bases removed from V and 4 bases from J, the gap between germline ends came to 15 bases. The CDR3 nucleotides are TGTGCCAGCAGTAGTAGCGGACGGCCATATAATTCACCCCTCCACTTT. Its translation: CASSSSGRPYNSPLHF.

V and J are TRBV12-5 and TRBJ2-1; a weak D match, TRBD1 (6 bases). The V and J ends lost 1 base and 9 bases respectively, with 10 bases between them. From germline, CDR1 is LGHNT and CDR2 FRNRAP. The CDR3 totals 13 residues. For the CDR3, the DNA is TGTGCTAGTGGTTTGGGGACAGCGGCTGAGCAGTTCTTC. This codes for CASGLGTAAEQFF.

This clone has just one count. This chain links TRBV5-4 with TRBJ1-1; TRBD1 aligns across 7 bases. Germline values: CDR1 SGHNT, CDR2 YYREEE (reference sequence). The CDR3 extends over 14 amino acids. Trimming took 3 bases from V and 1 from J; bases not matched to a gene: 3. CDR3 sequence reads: CASSSGTENTEAFF. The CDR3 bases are TGTGCCAGCAGCTCCGGGACAGAGAACACTGAAGCTTTCTTT.

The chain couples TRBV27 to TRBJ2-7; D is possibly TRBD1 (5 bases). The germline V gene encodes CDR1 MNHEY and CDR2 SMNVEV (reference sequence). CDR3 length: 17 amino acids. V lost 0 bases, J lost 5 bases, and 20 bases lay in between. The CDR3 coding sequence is TGTGCCAGCAGTTTATCACAGGCAGGGCCCCGGTCCCACGAGCAGTACTTC. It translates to CASSLSQAGPRSHEQYF.

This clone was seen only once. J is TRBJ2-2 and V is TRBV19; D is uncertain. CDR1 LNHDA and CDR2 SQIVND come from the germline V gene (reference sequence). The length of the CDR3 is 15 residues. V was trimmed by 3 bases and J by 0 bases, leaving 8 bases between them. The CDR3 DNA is TGTGCCAGTAGTATTCTCAGAACGAACACCGGGGAGCTGTTTTTT. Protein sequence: CASSILRTNTGELFF. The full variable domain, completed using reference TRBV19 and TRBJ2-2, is DGGITQSPKYLFRKEGQNVTLSCEQNLNHDAMYWYRQDPGQGLRLIYYSQIVNDFQKGDIAEGYSVSREKKESFPLTVTSAQKNPTAFYLCASSILRTNTGELFFGEGSRLTVL.

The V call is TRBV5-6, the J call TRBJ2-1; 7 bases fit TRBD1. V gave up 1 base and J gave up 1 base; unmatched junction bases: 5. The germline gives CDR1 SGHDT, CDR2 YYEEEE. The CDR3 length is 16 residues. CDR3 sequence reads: CASSLPGTASYNEQFF. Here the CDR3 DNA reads TGTGCCAGCAGCTTGCCCGGGACAGCTTCCTACAATGAGCAGTTCTTC.

The DNA for the CDR3 is TGCGCCAGCAGCGGGGGACAGGGGCCCTCCTACGAGCAGTACTTC. It codes for CASSGGQGPSYEQYF. The V and J genes are TRBV4-1 and TRBJ2-7, with 10 bases aligning to TRBD1. This CDR3 has 15 residues. Germline V gene sequence: CDR1 MGHRA, CDR2 YSYEKL. Losses at the gene ends were 5 bases for V and 0 bases for J; bases not matched to a gene: 4.

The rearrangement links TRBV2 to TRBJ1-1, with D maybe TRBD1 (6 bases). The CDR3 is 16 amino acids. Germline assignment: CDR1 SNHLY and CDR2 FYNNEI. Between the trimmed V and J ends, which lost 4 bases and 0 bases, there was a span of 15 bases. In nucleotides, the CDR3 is TGTGCCAGCAGTGCCACAGGGAGAAGGCTGAACACTGAAGCTTTCTTT. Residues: CASSATGRRLNTEAFF. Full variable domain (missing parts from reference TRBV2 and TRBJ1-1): EPEVTQTPSHQVTQMGQEVILRCVPISNHLYFYWYRQILGQKVEFLVSFYNNEISEKSEIFDDQFSVERPDGSNFTLKIRSTKLEDSAMYFCASSATGRRLNTEAFFGQGTRLTVV.

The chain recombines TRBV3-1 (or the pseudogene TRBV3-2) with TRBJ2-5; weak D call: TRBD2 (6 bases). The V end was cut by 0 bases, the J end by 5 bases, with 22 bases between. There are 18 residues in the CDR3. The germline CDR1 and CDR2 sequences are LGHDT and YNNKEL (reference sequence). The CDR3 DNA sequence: TGTGCCAGCAGCCAAGAGGTCCGGGACTCAAACTCTCCGGAGACCCAGTACTTC. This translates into CASSQEVRDSNSPETQYF.

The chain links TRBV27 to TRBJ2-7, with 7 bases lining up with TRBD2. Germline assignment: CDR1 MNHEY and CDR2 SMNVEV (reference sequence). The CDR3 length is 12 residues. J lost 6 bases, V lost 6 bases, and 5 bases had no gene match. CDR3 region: CASSPPGGEQYF. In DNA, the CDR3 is TGTGCCAGCAGCCCTCCGGGGGGCGAGCAGTACTTC.

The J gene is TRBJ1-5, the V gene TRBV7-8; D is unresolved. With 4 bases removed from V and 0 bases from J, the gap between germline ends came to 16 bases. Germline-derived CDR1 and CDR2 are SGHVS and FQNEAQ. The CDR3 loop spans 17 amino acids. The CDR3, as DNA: TGTGCCAGCAGCTCCGGACTGGGGAGGAATAGCAATCAGCCCCAGCATTTT. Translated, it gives CASSSGLGRNSNQPQHF. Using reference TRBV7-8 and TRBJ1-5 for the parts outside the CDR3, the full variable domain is GAGVSQSPRYKVAKRGQDVALRCDPISGHVSLFWYQQALGQGPEFLTYFQNEAQLDKSGLPSDRFFAERPEGSVSTLKIQRTQQEDSAVYLCASSSGLGRNSNQPQHFGDGTRLSIL.

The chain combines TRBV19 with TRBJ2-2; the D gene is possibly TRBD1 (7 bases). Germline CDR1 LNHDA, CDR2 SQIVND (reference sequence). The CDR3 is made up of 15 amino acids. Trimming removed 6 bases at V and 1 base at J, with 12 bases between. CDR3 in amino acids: CASRRGQMNTGELFF. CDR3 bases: TGTGCCAGTAGGCGGGGACAGATGAACACCGGGGAGCTGTTTTTT. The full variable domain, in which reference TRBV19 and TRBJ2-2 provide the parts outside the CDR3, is DGGITQSPKYLFRKEGQNVTLSCEQNLNHDAMYWYRQDPGQGLRLIYYSQIVNDFQKGDIAEGYSVSREKKESFPLTVTSAQKNPTAFYLCASRRGQMNTGELFFGEGSRLTVL.

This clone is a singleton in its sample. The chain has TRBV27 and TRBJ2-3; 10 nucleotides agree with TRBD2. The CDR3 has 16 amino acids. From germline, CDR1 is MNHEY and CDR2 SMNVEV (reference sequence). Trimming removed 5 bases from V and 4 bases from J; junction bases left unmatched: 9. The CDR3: CASSLRLLAGADTQYF. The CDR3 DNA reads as TGTGCCAGCAGTCTTCGTCTGCTAGCGGGAGCAGATACGCAGTATTTT.

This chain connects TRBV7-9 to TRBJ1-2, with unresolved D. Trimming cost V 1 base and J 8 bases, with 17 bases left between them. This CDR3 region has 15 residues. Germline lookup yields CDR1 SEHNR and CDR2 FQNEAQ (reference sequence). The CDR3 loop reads CASSLGQAFYAGYTF. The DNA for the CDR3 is TGTGCCAGCAGCTTAGGGCAGGCGTTCTACGCCGGCTACACCTTC.